This TCR beta chain came from a study of neurological immune-mediated disorders. This CDR3 has 17 amino acids. In germline, CDR1 is MNHEY, CDR2 SVGAGI. V was pared by 0 bases and J by 1 base, with 16 bases between. One entry per CDR3 protein results from TCRdb running MiXCR on the 5' RACE reads. This table holds about 17,000 distinct CDR3 sequences, roughly 3.5% found once. This clonotype was detected many times. Sequenced sample: CD8+ T cells from blood. This chain connects TRBV6-5 to TRBJ2-7; TRBD1 or TRBD2 may be the D gene (5 bases each). The receptor comes from a woman aged 40 to 50 in good health. Here the CDR3 DNA reads TGTGCCAGCAGTTACTCGATTACCGGGGCCGCGTCCTACGAGCAGTACTTC. As protein: CASSYSITGAASYEQYF.